This TCR beta chain comes out of a study of shared clonotypes between healthy human individuals. Method: immunoSEQ multiplex PCR; TCRdb's copy keeps in-frame clones and lacks some. The table lists roughly 1,500,000 clones, roughly 98% of them singletons. This CDR3 comprises 13 residues. V lost 6 bases, J lost 5 bases, and 6 bases stayed unmatched. Germline-derived CDR1 and CDR2 are MNHNY and SVGAGI (reference sequence). This receptor was obtained from a man under 40 in good health. V usage is TRBV6-6 and J usage is TRBJ2-5; 7 bases align to TRBD1. Source material: naive CD4+ T cells sorted from blood. As for subset: CD45RA+ positively selected. The CDR3 nucleotides are TGTGCCAGCAGCCTGACAGGGTATGAGACCCAGTACTTC. Residues: CASSLTGYETQYF.